This record looks at one T cell receptor (beta chain) sequence and its context. Its antigen is unidentified. This sample is part of a study of cytomegalovirus exposure and HLA in healthy donors. Study results and caveats: The authors later linked a missense DCLRE1C variant to TCR beta V- and J-gene trimming.

The PCR used 60 Vbeta and 13 Jbeta primers. The data were produced by immunoSEQ multiplex PCR, yet TCRdb's version contains in-frame clones alone and is incomplete. This sample's table reports approximately 110,000 clones. This sequence originates from a man aged 18 to 30 in good health and CMV-seronegative. What was sequenced was PBMCs.

CDR3 protein: CASSYGLAYEQYF. DNA for the CDR3: TGTGCCAGCAGTTACGGACTAGCCTACGAGCAGTACTTC. V and J are TRBV6-5 and TRBJ2-7; 7 bases align to TRBD2. CDR1 and CDR2 from the germline V gene are MNHEY and SVGAGI. Trimming removed 2 bases from V and 2 bases from J; junction bases left unmatched: 0. The length of the CDR3 is 13 residues.